This T cell receptor (beta chain) is drawn from a study of blood T cell repertoires in COVID-19. The wider study: Collection of acute and convalescent COVID-19 samples took place in the United States, Italy and Spain. The cDNA or gDNA used as material had been derived from T cells, B-cell-depleted T cells, or PBMCs.

Per germline, CDR1 LNHDA and CDR2 SQIVND (reference sequence). Trimming pared 5 bases from V and 3 bases from J, leaving 7 bases between. The CDR3 has 12 amino acids. Original processing methods: Nucleated cell number was recorded as an estimate derived from reference gene primer amplification. Clones were sequenced by immunoSEQ multiplex PCR, and TCRdb holds only the in-frame ones, with some missing. The V and J calls and the clone size are those of that table, but D and trimming were determined from the DNA. The table includes 200,000 or so clones, 60% to 80% detected once. J is TRBJ1-2 and V is TRBV19; the D is unclear. The sample comprised peripheral blood. This TCR derives from a man aged 55 to 70 with active or convalescent COVID-19. CDR3 amino acids: CASSLRDYGYTF. DNA for the CDR3: TGTGCCAGTAGTCTCCGGGACTATGGCTACACCTTC.